This is a list of T cell receptor beta chains from one sample in a study of T cells in Graves' hyperthyroidism and ophthalmopathy. TCRdb independently ran MiXCR on the multiplex PCR reads; one entry per CDR3 protein. The table includes around 340,000 distinct CDR3 sequences, around 20% detected once. The source material was blood. The origin of the receptors is a woman between 50 and 59 years old with Graves' hyperthyroidism. The CDR3 runs from the conserved cysteine through the conserved F or W. D genes are given only for firm matches. For some rows the clone size is stated as once, few or many, or as a class when expanded; others skip it.

clone_size	v_call	d_call	j_call	cdr3_aa	cdr3_nt
many	TRBV6-1	TRBD1	TRBJ2-7	CASKLQRQGESYEQYF	TGTGCCAGCAAACTACAGAGACAGGGGGAAAGCTACGAGCAGTACTTC
few	TRBV7-9	-	TRBJ2-2	CASRTGWSTGELFF	TGTGCCAGCAGAACAGGGTGGAGCACCGGGGAGCTGTTTTTT
many	TRBV2	-	TRBJ1-3	CASSGQRRFGNTIYF	TGTGCCAGCAGTGGTCAACGCAGGTTTGGAAACACCATATATTTT
many	TRBV30	TRBD1	TRBJ2-7	CACRDRVYEQYF	TGTGCCTGTCGGGACAGAGTCTACGAGCAGTACTTC
many	TRBV7-9	-	TRBJ1-1	CASSPTFDSTAFF	TGTGCCAGCAGCCCCACATTCGATAGTACAGCTTTCTTT
many	TRBV13	TRBD2	TRBJ2-7	CASSTRTSGGAYYEQYF	TGTGCCAGCAGCACTAGGACTAGCGGGGGGGCCTATTACGAGCAGTACTTC
many	TRBV10-1	-	TRBJ1-2	CASSEFPWSGYTF	TGCGCCAGCAGTGAGTTTCCTTGGTCTGGCTACACCTTC
many	TRBV9	-	TRBJ2-1	CASSVEVRQTGQFF	TGTGCCAGCAGCGTAGAAGTAAGGCAAACCGGGCAGTTCTTC
many	TRBV6-5	-	TRBJ2-4	CASSYDPGTGYF	TGTGCCAGCAGTTACGATCCGGGAACGGGGTACTTC
many	TRBV3-1	-	TRBJ1-6	CASSQGRIGNSPLHF	TGTGCCAGCAGCCAGGGACGGATCGGTAATTCACCCCTCCACTTT
-	TRBV4-1	-	TRBJ2-5	CASSQGLREETQYF	TGCGCCAGCAGCCAAGGCTTGCGGGAAGAGACCCAGTACTTC
many	TRBV24-1	-	TRBJ2-5	CATSDPGPGQETQYF	TGTGCCACCAGTGACCCCGGACCAGGGCAGGAGACCCAGTACTTC
many	TRBV29-1	-	TRBJ2-1	CSVKHYTAGYNEQFF	TGCAGCGTAAAACACTACACGGCAGGCTACAATGAGCAGTTCTTC
many	TRBV20-1	TRBD2	TRBJ2-1	CSARNGGSIGNEQFF	TGCAGTGCTAGGAACGGGGGGAGCATAGGGAATGAGCAGTTCTTC
-	TRBV12-3/TRBV12-4	TRBD2	TRBJ2-5	CASNPTSDQETQYF	TGTGCCAGCAATCCAACTAGCGACCAAGAGACCCAGTACTTC
many	TRBV28	-	TRBJ2-3	CASRGGNTQYF	TGTGCCAGCAGGGGAGGAAACACGCAGTATTTT
many	TRBV28	-	TRBJ1-4	CASSQSRAQKLFF	TGTGCCAGCAGTCAAAGCCGGGCCCAAAAACTGTTTTTT
many	TRBV13	-	TRBJ1-1	CASSSEGAGITEAFF	TGTGCCAGCAGCTCAGAGGGAGCAGGGATAACTGAAGCTTTCTTT
-	TRBV28	-	TRBJ2-7	CASSSGTPNYEQYF	TGTGCCAGCAGTTCCGGGACACCGAACTACGAGCAGTACTTC
few	TRBV4-1	-	TRBJ2-7	CASSQANKRIEQYF	TGCGCCAGCAGCCAAGCCAACAAAAGGATCGAGCAGTACTTC
many	TRBV29-1	-	TRBJ2-1	CSVEMRRAYNEQFF	TGCAGCGTTGAAATGAGGAGGGCCTACAATGAGCAGTTCTTC
few	TRBV7-3	-	TRBJ2-5	CASSQTREETQYF	TGTGCCAGCAGCCAAACTAGAGAAGAGACCCAGTACTTC
many	TRBV3-1	TRBD2	TRBJ2-5	CASRGTSGQETQYF	TGTGCCAGCCGAGGGACTAGCGGACAAGAGACCCAGTACTTC
many	TRBV2	-	TRBJ1-1	CASSVEVGRTEAFF	TGTGCCAGCAGTGTTGAGGTAGGCCGAACCGAAGCTTTCTTT
many	TRBV6-1	-	TRBJ1-6	CASSLGGGRYNSPLHF	TGTGCCAGCAGTTTGGGGGGAGGGAGGTATAATTCACCCCTCCACTTT
once	TRBV2	TRBD2	TRBJ2-2	CASSPGTTSTGELFF	TGTGCCAGCAGCCCGGGGACTACAAGCACCGGGGAGCTGTTTTTT
few	TRBV6-1	-	TRBJ2-1	CASSEEKGFSSYNEQFF	TGTGCCAGCAGTGAAGAAAAGGGTTTTAGCTCCTACAATGAGCAGTTCTTC
many	TRBV11-2	-	TRBJ1-2	CASKDSARAVYGYTF	TGTGCCAGCAAGGACAGTGCCCGTGCCGTGTATGGCTACACCTTC
-	TRBV18	TRBD2	TRBJ2-7	CASSPDVAGGKEQYF	TGTGCCAGCTCACCTGACGTAGCGGGAGGGAAAGAGCAGTACTTC
once	TRBV28	-	TRBJ2-7	CASSSLGGSRSYEQYF	TGTGCCAGCAGTTCCCTAGGCGGCAGTCGATCCTACGAGCAGTACTTC
many	TRBV6-1	-	TRBJ1-1	CASSEKGGRVTTEAFF	TGTGCCAGCAGTGAAAAGGGGGGCAGGGTGACCACTGAAGCTTTCTTT
many	TRBV11-2	-	TRBJ2-7	CASSLSRDLAEQYF	TGTGCCAGCAGCTTAAGTAGGGATCTTGCCGAGCAGTACTTC
once	TRBV5-1	TRBD2	TRBJ2-3	CAGSLGSGRNTDTQYF	TGCGCCGGCAGCTTGGGAAGCGGGAGGAACACAGATACGCAGTATTTT
-	TRBV6-1	-	TRBJ2-1	CASSWGAGGNEQFF	TGTGCCAGCAGCTGGGGGGCTGGAGGGAATGAGCAGTTCTTC
-	TRBV30	TRBD2	TRBJ2-5	CAWSGGGKGETQYF	TGTGCCTGGAGTGGCGGGGGGAAAGGAGAGACCCAGTACTTC
many	TRBV11-2	-	TRBJ2-3	CASSLQGRAHTDTQYF	TGTGCCAGCAGCTTACAGGGGAGAGCACACACAGATACGCAGTATTTT
-	TRBV4-2	-	TRBJ2-6	CASSQRSSGANVLTF	TGTGCCAGCAGCCAACGTTCCTCTGGGGCCAACGTCCTGACTTTC
once	TRBV7-3	TRBD2	TRBJ2-3	CASSPGGGAGTDTQYF	TGTGCCAGCAGTCCCGGCGGGGGGGCCGGGACAGATACGCAGTATTTT
-	TRBV6-1	-	TRBJ2-1	CASSTTGRNEQFF	TGTGCCAGCAGTACGACAGGGAGGAATGAGCAGTTCTTC
-	TRBV28	TRBD2	TRBJ2-7	CASSVGLAGYLEQYF	TGTGCCAGCAGCGTCGGACTAGCGGGATACTTAGAGCAGTACTTC
-	TRBV30	-	TRBJ1-5	CAWSLGVGNQPQHF	TGTGCCTGGAGTCTTGGGGTGGGCAATCAGCCCCAGCATTTT
many	TRBV28	TRBD1	TRBJ2-3	CASSFGTGGYTQYF	TGTGCCAGCAGTTTCGGGACAGGGGGGTATACGCAGTATTTT
many	TRBV5-1	-	TRBJ2-6	CASSLQARVSSGANVLTF	TGCGCCAGCAGCTTGCAGGCCAGGGTATCCTCTGGGGCCAACGTCCTGACTTTC
few	TRBV19	-	TRBJ2-1	CASIPGPPYNEQFF	TGTGCCAGTATTCCGGGACCGCCGTACAATGAGCAGTTCTTC
-	TRBV4-1	-	TRBJ1-1	CASSQEVSHLNTEAFF	TGCGCCAGCAGCCAAGAAGTCAGTCATTTGAACACTGAAGCTTTCTTT
many	TRBV28	TRBD1	TRBJ2-7	CASSLGTGAIYEQYF	TGTGCCAGCAGTTTAGGGACAGGGGCTATTTACGAGCAGTACTTC
-	TRBV20-1	TRBD1	TRBJ1-1	CSARTGGLNTEAFF	TGCAGTGCTAGAACAGGGGGCCTGAACACTGAAGCTTTCTTT
many	TRBV30	-	TRBJ2-3	CAWSPDLVDTQYF	TGTGCCTGGAGCCCAGACCTGGTAGATACGCAGTATTTT
-	TRBV6-2/TRBV6-3	-	TRBJ1-3	CASSPTSGNTIYF	TGTGCCAGCAGTCCAACCTCTGGAAACACCATATATTTT
-	TRBV6-2/TRBV6-3	-	TRBJ1-2	CASSYSGSYYGYTF	TGTGCCAGCAGTTACTCAGGATCCTACTATGGCTACACCTTC
many	TRBV20-1	-	TRBJ1-1	CSARRGGPNTEAFF	TGCAGTGCTAGGCGGGGGGGCCCGAACACTGAAGCTTTCTTT
-	TRBV12-3/TRBV12-4	-	TRBJ2-3	CASSLPITDTQYF	TGTGCCAGCAGCCTCCCCATCACAGATACGCAGTATTTT
many	TRBV2	-	TRBJ2-7	CASNREWEQYF	TGTGCCAGCAATAGAGAGTGGGAGCAGTACTTC
few	TRBV12-3/TRBV12-4	-	TRBJ2-3	CASRRVTGTDTQYF	TGTGCCAGCAGGAGGGTAACAGGCACAGATACGCAGTATTTT
few	TRBV19	-	TRBJ1-5	CASSIDPGTSQPQHF	TGTGCCAGTAGTATAGATCCAGGGACGTCTCAGCCCCAGCATTTT